The 18 T cell receptor beta chains reported below all come from one sample, sequenced in a study of cytomegalovirus exposure and HLA in healthy donors. Vbeta (60) and Jbeta (13) primers were used in the PCR. Libraries were prepared by immunoSEQ multiplex PCR; TCRdb keeps only in-frame clonotypes and omits some of them. The table lists about 140,000 clones, 55% to 80% of them singletons. The sequencing sample was made of PBMCs. All receptors derive from a woman in her thirties or forties in good health and CMV-seronegative.

V usage is TRBV9 and J usage is TRBJ1-6, with D unresolved. This CDR3 spans 15 amino acids. Germline V gene lookup returns CDR1 SGDLS and CDR2 YYNGEE. Trimming removed 3 bases at V and 0 bases at J, with 7 bases between. The CDR3 nucleotides are TGTGCCAGCAGCGGCAGGCCCTCCTATAATTCACCCCTCCACTTT. Residues: CASSGRPSYNSPLHF.

The chain couples TRBV5-6 to TRBJ2-5, with a weak D call TRBD1 (6 bases). Germline V gene data show CDR1 as SGHDT and CDR2 as YYEEEE. Trimming took 3 bases from V and 7 from J, leaving 10 bases between them. The CDR3 covers 12 residues. CDR3 in amino acids: CASSSGTPTQYF. The DNA of the CDR3 is TGTGCCAGCAGCTCCGGGACACCGACCCAGTACTTC.

The chain couples TRBV7-2 to TRBJ2-7; the D gene is possibly TRBD2 (6 bases). The CDR3 consists of 15 residues. Germline lookup yields CDR1 SGHTA and CDR2 FQGNSA. V lost 5 bases, J lost 4 bases, and 18 bases lay in between. The CDR3 coding sequence is TGTGCCAGCAGCCTCCTCGGGCTAGCGCAGTACGAGCAGTACTTC. Amino acids: CASSLLGLAQYEQYF. The full variable domain, completed using reference TRBV7-2 and TRBJ2-7, is GAGVSQSPSNKVTEKGKDVELRCDPISGHTALYWYRQSLGQGLEFLIYFQGNSAPDKSGLPSDRFSAERTGGSVSTLTIQRTQQEDSAVYLCASSLLGLAQYEQYFGPGTRLTVT.

The J gene is TRBJ2-3, the V gene TRBV29-1; 7 bases match TRBD2. CDR3 length: 14 amino acids. Germline values: CDR1 SQVTM, CDR2 ANQGSEA. V lost 7 bases and J lost 0; bases outside the gene matches: 7. The CDR3 DNA reads as TGCAGCGCGGGGGGTCGGAGCAGCACAGATACGCAGTATTTT. Translation: CSAGGRSSTDTQYF.

This chain links TRBV6-1 with TRBJ2-3, with D maybe TRBD2 (6 bases). Germline lookup yields CDR1 MNHNS and CDR2 SASEGT. V lost 3 bases and J lost 6, with 19 bases in between. The CDR3 sequence is 16 residues long. DNA of the CDR3: TGTGCCAGCAGTGATCCTAGCGTGTCGGGTCGGGATACGCAGTATTTT. Its translation: CASSDPSVSGRDTQYF.

The gene calls are TRBV7-8 and TRBJ2-7, with D unclear. This CDR3 spans 12 amino acids. V gave up 1 base and J gave up 8 bases, with 9 bases separating them. Germline loops: CDR1 SGHVS, CDR2 FQNEAQ. Here the CDR3 DNA reads TGTGCCAGCAGCTTAGGTCAAGCTCAGCAGTACTTC. Its translation is CASSLGQAQQYF.

V usage is TRBV19 and J usage is TRBJ1-1; weak D call: TRBD1 (5 bases). Trimming cost V 2 bases and J 3 bases, with 16 bases left between them. The CDR3 has 16 residues. Germline values: CDR1 LNHDA, CDR2 SQIVND (reference sequence). This chain's CDR3 is CASSISAGRSHTEAFF. The CDR3 nucleotides read TGTGCCAGTAGTATATCAGCGGGACGGTCGCACACTGAAGCTTTCTTT.

The chain combines TRBV27 with TRBJ2-1, with D unresolved. The CDR3 sequence is 14 residues long. Germline assignment: CDR1 MNHEY and CDR2 SMNVEV (reference sequence). The V and J ends lost 2 bases and 0 bases respectively, with 5 bases between them. CDR3 nucleotides: TGTGCCAGCAGTTTACGGTTCTCCTACAATGAGCAGTTCTTC. It yields the protein CASSLRFSYNEQFF.

This clone appeared many times. The rearrangement links TRBV4-2 to TRBJ1-4; the D is unclear. This CDR3 contains 13 residues. Trimming stripped 0 bases from V and 6 bases from J, with 5 bases between. The V gene's germline CDR1 is LGHNA and CDR2 YNFKEQ. The CDR3 spells CASSQDLYEKLFF. The CDR3 region has the DNA TGTGCCAGCAGCCAAGATCTGTATGAAAAACTGTTTTTT.

This clone was detected only once. The J gene is TRBJ1-2, the V gene TRBV7-2; 9 bases agree with TRBD1. J lost 1 base, V lost 1 base, and 1 base had no gene match. The CDR3 loop spans 15 amino acids. The germline CDR1 and CDR2 sequences are SGHTA and FQGNSA. The CDR3 protein is CASSLGQGVNYGYTF. CDR3 coding DNA: TGTGCCAGCAGCTTAGGACAGGGGGTTAACTATGGCTACACCTTC.

V usage is TRBV6-5 and J usage is TRBJ1-5, with D possibly being TRBD1 (5 bases). Germline V gene lookup returns CDR1 MNHEY and CDR2 SVGAGI. V lost 4 bases and J lost 7, with 8 bases in between. The CDR3 is made up of 12 amino acids. This CDR3 reads CASSSGGQPQHF. The CDR3 region has the DNA TGTGCCAGCAGTTCCGGGGGACAGCCCCAGCATTTT.

CDR3 coding DNA: TGTGCCAGCAGTTTGGGGGGGGAGACCGACTCTGGAAACACCATATATTTT. Amino acid sequence: CASSLGGETDSGNTIYF. The rearrangement joins TRBV28 to TRBJ1-3, with D possibly matching TRBD1 (5 bases). Germline V lookup: CDR1 MDHEN, CDR2 SYDVKM. Between the trimmed V and J ends, which lost 3 bases and 0 bases, there was a span of 15 bases. The CDR3 covers 17 residues.

The J gene is TRBJ1-6, the V gene TRBV19; 7 positions match TRBD1. V shed 8 bases and J 7 bases; nucleotides not matched to a gene: 2. The CDR3 covers 12 residues. Germline CDR1 LNHDA, CDR2 SQIVND (reference sequence). DNA of the CDR3: TGTGCCAGTCGACAGGGCAATTCACCCCTCCACTTT. This gives the protein CASRQGNSPLHF. Using reference TRBV19 and TRBJ1-6 for the parts outside the CDR3, the full variable domain is DGGITQSPKYLFRKEGQNVTLSCEQNLNHDAMYWYRQDPGQGLRLIYYSQIVNDFQKGDIAEGYSVSREKKESFPLTVTSAQKNPTAFYLCASRQGNSPLHFGNGTRLTVT.

The V and J genes are TRBV9 and TRBJ2-3; 8 bases are a match to TRBD2. Germline CDR1 SGDLS, CDR2 YYNGEE. This CDR3 contains 16 residues. The junction had 7 bases not matched to a gene; V was cut back by 0 bases and J by 4 bases. CDR3: CASSVVSRGGSDTQYF. Here the CDR3 DNA reads TGTGCCAGCAGCGTAGTAAGCCGGGGGGGCTCAGATACGCAGTATTTT.

This chain uses TRBV7-2 with TRBJ1-5, with TRBD1 matching over 7 bases. CDR3 size: 15 residues. The germline CDR1 and CDR2 sequences are SGHTA and FQGNSA. Germline trimming cut 1 base from V and 2 bases from J; bases unmatched to any gene: 2. The CDR3 DNA sequence: TGTGCCAGCAGCTTAGGGGGGACAGGCAATCAGCCCCAGCATTTT. This sequence encodes CASSLGGTGNQPQHF.

This chain connects TRBV4-2 to TRBJ1-3; 7 bases are a match to TRBD1. Germline V gene lookup returns CDR1 LGHNA and CDR2 YNFKEQ. V lost 11 bases and J lost 2; bases outside the gene matches: 12. CDR3 length: 15 residues. DNA for the CDR3: TGTGCCTTTCGTTCAACAGGGGACCCTGGAAACACCATATATTTT. Its translation: CAFRSTGDPGNTIYF.

The chain combines TRBV19 with TRBJ1-6, with D tentatively TRBD1 (5 bases). In germline, CDR1 is LNHDA, CDR2 SQIVND (reference sequence). V lost 5 bases and J lost 7, with 15 bases in between. This CDR3 is built from 15 residues. CDR3 sequence: CASSPRKTDNSPLHF. The CDR3 DNA reads as TGTGCCAGTAGTCCCCGAAAGACAGACAATTCACCCCTCCACTTT.

The rearrangement joins TRBV19 to TRBJ1-6; TRBD1 might be the D (5 bases). The length of the CDR3 is 14 residues. Trimming removed 2 bases from V and 10 bases from J, with 12 bases in between. From germline, CDR1 is LNHDA and CDR2 SQIVND (reference sequence). The CDR3 DNA follows: TGTGCCAGTAGTATATGGCAGGGTGGATCACCCCTCCACTTT. It yields the protein CASSIWQGGSPLHF.